This T cell receptor (beta chain) is from a study of T cell responses to AZD1222 COVID-19 vaccine. In regard to this clone: Its cognate antigen is unknown.

The CDR3 runs 15 residues. V was shortened by 0 bases and J by 4 bases, with 15 bases between the two germline ends. Germline V gene lookup returns CDR1 GTSNPN and CDR2 SVGIG (reference sequence). The method was immunoSEQ multiplex PCR; TCRdb's version includes in-frame clones alone and lacks a portion of them. The sample shows approximately 150,000 clones, around 92% of them seen only once. Study-level points and caveats: Donors skewed white British and female; clonal diversity was possibly underestimated.

This receptor was taken from an adult in good health. The rearrangement uses TRBV30 and TRBJ1-2; D is perhaps TRBD1 (5 bases). The sequenced sample was peripheral blood, obtained on day 0 of MenACWY control vaccination. In DNA form, the CDR3 reads TGTGCCTGGAGTGTACTCGGGGGGTCGACCTATGGCTACACCTTC. This encodes CAWSVLGGSTYGYTF.